Presented here are 29 T cell receptor beta chains from one specimen sequenced in a study of human CD8 memory T cell subsets. It was UMI-labeled 5' RACE by which the TCR beta libraries were made. With the 5' RACE reads reprocessed, TCRdb shows one record per CDR3 protein and no DNA. The sample includes about 17,000 distinct CDR3 sequences. The specimen sequenced was CD8+ stem-like memory T cells (TSCM and TCM) sorted from PBMCs. The subset was: stem-like memory CD8 T cells (TSTEM), CCR7+ PD-1- TIGIT-. The receptors derive from a human donor in good health.

J is TRBJ2-7 and V is TRBV6-2 or TRBV6-3; the TCRdb D gene call, TRBD1, has no DNA to confirm it. This CDR3 is built from 13 residues. Germline-derived CDR1 and CDR2 are MNHEY and SVGEGT. The CDR3 reads CASSSGTGNEQYF.

This chain joins TRBV12-3 or TRBV12-4 and TRBJ2-7; TCRdb names TRBD1, which stays unverified in the absence of DNA. The length of the CDR3 is 14 residues. CDR3 loop: CASSLDLLGVEQYF.

This chain links TRBV7-8 with TRBJ1-4; TCRdb's D call, TRBD1, is unchecked because there is no DNA. The CDR3 is made up of 15 amino acids. From germline, CDR1 is SGHVS and CDR2 FQNEAQ. The CDR3 loop reads CASSGLDSPNEKLFF.

The chain joins TRBV20-1 to TRBJ2-1; lacking DNA, the TRBD2 call made by TCRdb goes unchecked. The CDR3 consists of 16 residues. CDR1 and CDR2 from the germline V gene are DFQATT and SNEGSKA (reference sequence). The CDR3 protein is CSARGSGSGTYNEQFF.

The gene calls are TRBV13 and TRBJ1-4. The CDR3 spans 14 residues. The germline V gene encodes CDR1 PRHDT and CDR2 FYEKMQ (reference sequence). The CDR3 loop is CASSLRSSGEKLFF.

V and J are TRBV6-2 or TRBV6-3 and TRBJ2-6. CDR3 length: 14 residues. Germline V gene data show CDR1 as MNHEY and CDR2 as SVGEGT. This chain's CDR3 is CASSLNSGANVLTF.

V and J are TRBV12-3 or TRBV12-4 and TRBJ2-1; without DNA, the TCRdb call of TRBD1 cannot be checked. The CDR3 is 16 amino acids. The CDR3 loop is CASRSETGTGGREQFF.

This chain links TRBV11-2 with TRBJ2-3; TCRdb's D call of TRBD1 is untestable without DNA. The germline gives CDR1 SGHAT, CDR2 FQNNGV. CDR3 size: 13 residues. The CDR3: CASLGGRTDTQYF.

V gene TRBV3-1 combines with J gene TRBJ1-2; TCRdb indicates TRBD1, and absent DNA this call remains unverified. The germline CDR1 and CDR2 sequences are LGHDT and YNNKEL (reference sequence). The CDR3 loop spans 14 amino acids. The CDR3 loop reads CASSPGRGFYGYTF. Full variable domain (outside the CDR3, taken from reference TRBV3-1 and TRBJ1-2): DTAVSQTPKYLVTQMGNDKSIKCEQNLGHDTMYWYKQDSKKFLKIMFSYNNKELIINETVPNRFSPKSPDKAHLNLHINSLELGDSAVYFCASSPGRGFYGYTFGSGTRLTVV.

V usage is TRBV5-4 and J usage is TRBJ2-1; TCRdb's D gene call, TRBD2, goes unchecked for lack of DNA. Germline values: CDR1 SGHNT, CDR2 YYREEE (reference sequence). The CDR3 loop spans 14 amino acids. CDR3 residues: CASSSSDSGSEQFF.

The chain combines TRBV5-1 with TRBJ2-7; without DNA, the TCRdb call of TRBD1 cannot be checked. The CDR3 consists of 15 residues. Germline V CDR1 and CDR2: SGHRS, YFSETQ. The CDR3 sequence is CASSNGQVTTYEQYF.

The J gene is TRBJ2-1, the V gene TRBV29-1; with no DNA, the TCRdb D assignment of TRBD2 cannot be verified. Germline CDR1 and CDR2: SQVTM and ANQGSEA. This CDR3 spans 14 amino acids. This CDR3 reads CSVAGLAAFNEQFF.

This rearrangement joins TRBV20-1 to TRBJ1-1; TCRdb's D gene call, TRBD1, goes unchecked for lack of DNA. Germline V gene sequence: CDR1 DFQATT, CDR2 SNEGSKA (reference sequence). CDR3 size: 14 residues. CDR3 sequence reads: CSARDLRGRTEAFF.

The CDR3 region is CASAGRGRAPDTQYF. The chain uses TRBV12-5 and TRBJ2-3; without DNA, the TCRdb call of TRBD2 cannot be checked. The CDR3 has 15 amino acids. Germline loops: CDR1 LGHNT, CDR2 FRNRAP. Filled out from reference TRBV12-5 and TRBJ2-3, the complete variable domain reads DARVTQTPRHKVTEMGQEVTMRCQPILGHNTVFWYRQTMMQGLELLAYFRNRAPLDDSGMPKDRFSAEMPDATLATLKIQPSEPRDSAVYFCASAGRGRAPDTQYFGPGTRLTVL.

The CDR3 loop is CATSPAGRSYADTQYF. The V and J genes are TRBV15 and TRBJ2-3; the D call of TRBD2 rests on TCRdb alone, since no DNA is present to check it. CDR3 length equals 16 residues. The germline CDR1 and CDR2 sequences are LNHNV and YYDKDF (reference sequence).

The chain uses TRBV4-3 and TRBJ1-1. In germline, CDR1 is LGHNA, CDR2 YSLEER. The CDR3 spans 13 residues. The CDR3 here is CASSPLGNTEAFF.

V and J are TRBV18 and TRBJ2-2. Germline V gene sequence: CDR1 KGHSH, CDR2 LQKENI. The CDR3 spans 14 residues. CDR3 sequence reads: CASSPQGRSGELFF.

The J gene is TRBJ2-1, the V gene TRBV4-1; TCRdb gives TRBD2 as the D gene, but with no DNA this cannot be confirmed. Germline V lookup: CDR1 MGHRA, CDR2 YSYEKL. The CDR3 loop spans 16 amino acids. CDR3 amino acids: CASSQSEGSSYNEQFF.

This clonotype shows up as large (0.1 to 1%) by frequency. CDR3 amino acids: CSVEDYSVGGAGELFF. The V gene is TRBV29-1, the J gene TRBJ2-2. Per germline, CDR1 SQVTM and CDR2 ANQGSEA. The CDR3 is 16 residues long.

This chain connects TRBV29-1 to TRBJ2-1; TCRdb reports TRBD2, a call that lacks DNA to check it against. The CDR3 sequence is 11 residues long. Germline-derived CDR1 and CDR2 are SQVTM and ANQGSEA. The CDR3 protein is CSVRYRIDSFF.

This chain joins TRBV27 and TRBJ2-3; the D gene TCRdb calls, TRBD1, cannot be checked with no DNA. This CDR3 is built from 16 residues. The germline CDR1 and CDR2 sequences are MNHEY and SMNVEV (reference sequence). The chain's CDR3 is CASSHQGTGGPDTQYF.

The V call is TRBV5-5, the J call TRBJ2-7. Per the germline V gene, CDR1 is SGHKS and CDR2 is YYEKEE (reference sequence). The CDR3 has 14 amino acids. This CDR3 reads CASSLYNGHLEQYF.

V is TRBV5-5 and J is TRBJ2-1. Germline CDR1 is SGHKS and CDR2 is YYEKEE (reference sequence). There are 15 residues in the CDR3. The CDR3 reads CASSLGLRTLNEQFF.

The chain employs TRBV28 and TRBJ2-5. CDR1 is MDHEN and CDR2 is SYDVKM in the germline V gene. The CDR3 is made up of 15 amino acids. CDR3 amino acids: CASSLVAANQETQYF.

This rearrangement joins TRBV7-4 to TRBJ2-5. Germline-derived CDR1 and CDR2 are SGHVT and SQSDAQ. The CDR3 extends over 11 amino acids. This CDR3 is CASSPQETQYF.

The rearrangement uses TRBV29-1 and TRBJ2-7; TCRdb proposes TRBD1, but this gene call is untestable without DNA. The germline gives CDR1 SQVTM, CDR2 ANQGSEA. The CDR3 has 14 amino acids. The CDR3 spells CSVAGGRVGDEQYF.

The chain links TRBV7-9 to TRBJ2-1; TCRdb names TRBD1, which stays unverified in the absence of DNA. Germline V gives CDR1 SEHNR, CDR2 FQNEAQ (reference sequence). The CDR3 runs 15 residues. This CDR3 is CASTITGTENNEQFF.

V gene TRBV3-1 combines with J gene TRBJ1-6. This CDR3 is 17 amino acids long. Germline CDR1 and CDR2: LGHDT and YNNKEL (reference sequence). CDR3 protein: CASSQGKARPYGSPLHF.

CDR3 sequence: CASSYSARGRVEQYF. The genes are TRBV6-2 or TRBV6-3 and TRBJ2-7; no DNA is available, so the TRBD1 call from TCRdb remains unchecked. Germline-derived CDR1 and CDR2 are MNHEY and SVGEGT. The CDR3 contains 15 residues.